These 23 T cell receptor beta chains were all obtained from the same sample, sequenced in a study of shared clonotypes between healthy human individuals (dated by TCRdb to 2020 to 2022). The receptor library was made with the immunoSEQ multiplex PCR assay. TCRdb took this table from immuneACCESS and kept in-frame rearrangements with V and J called. Such tables lack part of the clones; where checked against another copy, unresolved V genes explain under half of the gap, and the rest is unexplained. This sample is represented by 450,000 to 600,000 clones; 79% of them were singletons. The ten largest make up approximately 13% of the sample. The sequenced sample was PBMCs. Every receptor here comes from a woman in her 40s in good health. Some clones in this sample may be carry-over from other donors' samples.

This clone was seen only a few times. The chain is built from TRBV5-1 and TRBJ2-2; TRBD2 agrees at 8 bases. Germline lookup yields CDR1 SGHRS and CDR2 YFSETQ. This CDR3 spans 15 amino acids. With V trimmed by 2 bases and J by 3 bases, 3 bases remained unmatched. CDR3 DNA: TGCGCCAGCAGCTTAGCGGGAGTCGACACCGGGGAGCTGTTTTTT. Its protein product is CASSLAGVDTGELFF.

The chain recombines TRBV28 with TRBJ1-2; 11 bases match TRBD1. This CDR3 has 16 residues. Germline V lookup: CDR1 MDHEN, CDR2 SYDVKM. Trimming at V came to 5 bases and at J to 7 bases, leaving 12 bases not matched to a gene. CDR3 sequence (DNA): TGTGCCAGCAGTCCTGGGACAGGGGGTCTCGGGGCTGGCTACACCTTC. Translated: CASSPGTGGLGAGYTF.

The gene calls are TRBV5-1 and TRBJ1-4, with D possibly being TRBD1 (5 bases). V lost 4 bases, J lost 0 bases, and 10 bases lay in between. This CDR3 region has 15 residues. The germline V gene encodes CDR1 SGHRS and CDR2 YFSETQ. The CDR3 here is CASSRDPATNEKLFF. In DNA form, the CDR3 reads TGCGCCAGCAGCCGGGACCCCGCAACTAATGAAAAACTGTTTTTT.

The V call is TRBV18, the J call TRBJ1-1, with D possibly TRBD1 on 5 matching bases. V gave up 7 bases and J gave up 5 bases, with 14 bases separating them. Germline CDR1 is KGHSH and CDR2 is LQKENI. The CDR3 length is 13 residues. CDR3 in amino acids: CASLSTQGTEAFF. CDR3 nucleotide sequence: TGTGCCAGCTTATCGACGCAGGGAACTGAAGCTTTCTTT.

The CDR3 nucleotides are TGCGCCAGCGGCGAGGGATATGAAAAACTGTTTTTT. Amino acids: CASGEGYEKLFF. This rearrangement joins TRBV10-2 to TRBJ1-4, with D unclear. The V gene lost 8 bases and the J gene lost 6 bases, with 10 bases spanning the gap. This CDR3 is built from 12 residues. Looked up from germline, CDR1 is WSHSY and CDR2 is SAAADI.

The genes are TRBV7-2 and TRBJ2-7; D is perhaps TRBD1 (6 bases). The V gene's germline CDR1 is SGHTA and CDR2 FQGNSA. V shed 2 bases and J shed 1 base, with 15 bases lying between them. The CDR3 is made up of 16 amino acids. CDR3 nucleotides: TGTGCCAGCAGCTTAAAATCTGGAACAGGGTCCTACGAGCAGTACTTC. Protein: CASSLKSGTGSYEQYF.

The chain has TRBV6-4 and TRBJ2-1; the D is unclear. CDR3 length: 16 amino acids. The germline CDR1 and CDR2 sequences are MRHNA and SNTAGT. Trimming took 0 bases from V and 5 from J, leaving 14 bases between them. The CDR3 spells CASSDSSGGGHNEQFF. Written as DNA, the CDR3 is TGTGCCAGCAGTGACTCGTCCGGTGGCGGCCACAATGAGCAGTTCTTC.

This clone occurred once. The gene calls are TRBV7-6 and TRBJ2-7; TRBD2 matches 7 bases. CDR1 is SGHVS and CDR2 is FNYEAQ in the germline V gene. V shed 4 bases, J shed 5 bases, and the junction held 11 bases outside the gene matches. CDR3 length equals 15 residues. As DNA, the CDR3 is TGTGCCAGCAGCTCCCCAGGCGGGAGTAGGCACGAGCAGTACTTC. Protein sequence: CASSSPGGSRHEQYF.

This sequence joins TRBV7-9 and TRBJ2-5, with D perhaps assigned TRBD1 or TRBD2 (5 bases each). Near its end, the DNA agrees better with TRBJ2-7, so the J call may be wrong. This CDR3 has 14 residues. Germline-derived CDR1 and CDR2 are SEHNR and FQNEAQ (reference sequence). This CDR3 is CASSPGTDNYEQYF. CDR3 DNA: TGTGCCAGCAGCCCGGGGACGGACAACTACGAGCAGTACTTC.

This clone was seen a handful of times. The V and J genes are TRBV30 and TRBJ2-3; D gene ambiguous. V lost 3 bases and J lost 8, with 15 bases in between. Germline loops: CDR1 GTSNPN, CDR2 SVGIG (reference sequence). The CDR3 covers 13 residues. The CDR3 bases are TGTGCCTGGAGGTCGGTTCAATCGGCTACGCAGTATTTT. It yields the protein CAWRSVQSATQYF.

The V call is TRBV7-9, the J call TRBJ2-3; D is undetermined. CDR3 size: 14 residues. Trimming shortened V by 5 bases and J by 8 bases, and 17 bases separated the two germline ends. The germline V gene encodes CDR1 SEHNR and CDR2 FQNEAQ (reference sequence). CDR3 loop: CASSRMWSTGTQYF. The CDR3 region has the DNA TGTGCCAGCAGCCGCATGTGGAGTACGGGTACGCAGTATTTT. The entire variable domain, with the rest obtained from reference TRBV7-9 and TRBJ2-3, is as follows: DTGVSQNPRHKITKRGQNVTFRCDPISEHNRLYWYRQTLGQGPEFLTYFQNEAQLEKSRLLSDRFSAERPKGSFSTLEIQRTEQGDSAMYLCASSRMWSTGTQYFGPGTRLTVL.

This clone occurred a few times. The rearrangement links TRBV30 to TRBJ1-1; no clear D gene. Germline V gene sequence: CDR1 GTSNPN, CDR2 SVGIG (reference sequence). V was trimmed by 5 bases and J by 5 bases, leaving 9 bases between them. This CDR3 contains 11 residues. The CDR3 DNA follows: TGTGCCTGGGCATATTATACTGAAGCTTTCTTT. It codes for CAWAYYTEAFF.

The CDR3 is CASSPLTSGSGLGEQFF. DNA of the CDR3: TGTGCCAGCTCACCACTGACTAGCGGGAGTGGCCTCGGTGAGCAGTTCTTC. The chain joins TRBV18 to TRBJ2-1; 12 bases agree with TRBD2. Unmatched junction bases numbered 10, after V lost 1 base and J lost 9 bases. Germline CDR1 is KGHSH and CDR2 is LQKENI. The CDR3 contains 17 residues.

V is TRBV28 and J is TRBJ1-5, with a tentative D call TRBD1 (5 bases). Trimming took 3 bases from V and 8 from J, leaving 8 bases between them. There are 12 residues in the CDR3. CDR1 MDHEN and CDR2 SYDVKM come from the germline V gene. CDR3 sequence reads: CASSFGGEPQHF. The CDR3 bases are TGTGCCAGCAGTTTCGGGGGGGAGCCCCAGCATTTT.

The chain employs TRBV7-2 and TRBJ2-7; 8 bases are a match to TRBD1. The V segment lost 6 bases and the J segment 3 bases; nucleotides outside the gene matches: 13. This CDR3 contains 16 residues. Germline values: CDR1 SGHTA, CDR2 FQGNSA. For the CDR3, the DNA is TGTGCCAGCAGGCGAGTCAGGGCAGGGGGCTTCTACGAGCAGTACTTC. Its protein is CASRRVRAGGFYEQYF.

The V call is TRBV10-3, the J call TRBJ2-7, with 12 nucleotides matching TRBD2. The V and J ends lost 4 bases and 0 bases, in that order; junction bases with no gene match: 4. CDR3 length: 16 residues. Germline V gives CDR1 ENHRY, CDR2 SYGVKD. The CDR3 loop reads CAISGGLAGPSYEQYF. The CDR3 bases are TGTGCCATCAGTGGGGGACTAGCGGGCCCCTCCTACGAGCAGTACTTC.

This clone was counted only a few times. The chain is built from TRBV5-1 and TRBJ2-5; no definite D call. The CDR3 is made up of 14 amino acids. Germline CDR1 and CDR2: SGHRS and YFSETQ. V lost 0 bases, J lost 1 base, and 7 bases lay in between. CDR3 sequence: CASSLDSSQETQYF. The CDR3 nucleotides read TGCGCCAGCAGCTTGGATAGCAGCCAAGAGACCCAGTACTTC.

This clone has more than one count but fewer than ten. The CDR3 reads CAWSVGVPYGYTF. The CDR3, as DNA: TGTGCCTGGAGTGTGGGAGTTCCTTATGGCTACACCTTC. This sequence joins TRBV30 and TRBJ1-2; D uncertain. The CDR3 spans 13 residues. With 0 bases removed from V and 5 bases from J, the gap between germline ends came to 10 bases. CDR1 GTSNPN and CDR2 SVGIG come from the germline V gene (reference sequence). Together with reference TRBV30 and TRBJ1-2, the CDR3 gives the full variable domain: SQTIHQWPATLVQPVGSPLSLECTVEGTSNPNLYWYRQAAGRGLQLLFYSVGIGQISSEVPQNLSASRPQDRQFILSSKKLLLSDSGFYLCAWSVGVPYGYTFGSGTRLTVV.

The chain recombines TRBV5-5 with TRBJ2-5, with TRBD2 identical over 14 bases. V shed 4 bases, J shed 6 bases, and the junction held 5 bases outside the gene matches. Per germline, CDR1 SGHKS and CDR2 YYEKEE (reference sequence). The CDR3 is made up of 15 amino acids. The CDR3 spells CASSEGTSGGKTQYF. Here the CDR3 DNA reads TGTGCCAGCAGCGAAGGGACTAGCGGGGGAAAGACCCAGTACTTC.

The rearrangement uses TRBV6-5 and TRBJ2-6; a possible D gene is TRBD2 (5 bases). This CDR3 contains 15 residues. Per germline, CDR1 MNHEY and CDR2 SVGAGI. Trimming pared 8 bases from V and 3 bases from J, leaving 14 bases between. CDR3: CASSPRAGGANVLTF. CDR3 sequence (DNA): TGTGCCAGCTCACCTCGGGCGGGTGGGGCCAACGTCCTGACTTTC.

V gene TRBV28 combines with J gene TRBJ2-5, with 12 bases fitting TRBD2. The J call may be faulty, since TRBJ2-7 better matches the DNA end. Germline CDR1 reads MDHEN; CDR2 reads SYDVKM. The CDR3 extends over 16 amino acids. The CDR3 sequence is CASSYTQTSGSSEQYF. CDR3 bases: TGTGCCAGCAGTTATACACAGACTAGCGGGAGTAGCGAGCAGTACTTC.

This rearrangement joins TRBV30 to TRBJ1-2; possible D gene TRBD1, 5 bases. This CDR3 has 11 amino acids. Germline CDR1 is GTSNPN and CDR2 is SVGIG (reference sequence). Trimming pared 8 bases from V and 4 bases from J, leaving 11 bases between. The CDR3 protein is CAGGSGYGYTF. CDR3 coding DNA: TGTGCCGGGGGGAGTGGCTATGGCTACACCTTC.

This clone came up once. The CDR3, as DNA: TGTGCCAGCTCCACGGGGGGGGAATATCAGCCCCAGCATTTT. It encodes CASSTGGEYQPQHF. V usage is TRBV18 and J usage is TRBJ1-5; a weak D match, TRBD1 (5 bases). Trimming left V 6 bases short and J 5 bases short, with 14 bases between. CDR1 is KGHSH, CDR2 LQKENI, per germline. The CDR3 runs to 14 residues. The whole variable domain, remainder taken from reference TRBV18 and TRBJ1-5, is NAGVMQNPRHLVRRRGQEARLRCSPMKGHSHVYWYRQLPEEGLKFMVYLQKENIIDESGMPKERFSAEFPKEGPSILRIQQVVRGDSAAYFCASSTGGEYQPQHFGDGTRLSIL.